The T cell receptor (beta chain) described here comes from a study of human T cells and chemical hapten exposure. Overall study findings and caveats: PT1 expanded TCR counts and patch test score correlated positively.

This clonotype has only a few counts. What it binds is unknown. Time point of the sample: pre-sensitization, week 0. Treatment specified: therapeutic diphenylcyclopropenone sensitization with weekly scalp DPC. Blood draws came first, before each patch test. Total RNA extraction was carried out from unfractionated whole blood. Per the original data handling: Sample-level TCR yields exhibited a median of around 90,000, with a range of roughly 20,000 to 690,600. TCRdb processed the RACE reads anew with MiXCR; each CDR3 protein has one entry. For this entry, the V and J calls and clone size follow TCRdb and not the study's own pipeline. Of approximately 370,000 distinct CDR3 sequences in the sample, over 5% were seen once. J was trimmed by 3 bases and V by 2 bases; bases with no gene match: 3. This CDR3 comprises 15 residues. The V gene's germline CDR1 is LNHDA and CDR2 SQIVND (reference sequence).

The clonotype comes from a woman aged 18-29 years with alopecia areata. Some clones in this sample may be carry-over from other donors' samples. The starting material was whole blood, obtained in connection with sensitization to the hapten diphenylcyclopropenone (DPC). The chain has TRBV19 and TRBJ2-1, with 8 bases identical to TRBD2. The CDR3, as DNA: TGTGCCAGTAGTATAACTAGCGGAAACTACAATGAGCAGTTCTTC. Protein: CASSITSGNYNEQFF.